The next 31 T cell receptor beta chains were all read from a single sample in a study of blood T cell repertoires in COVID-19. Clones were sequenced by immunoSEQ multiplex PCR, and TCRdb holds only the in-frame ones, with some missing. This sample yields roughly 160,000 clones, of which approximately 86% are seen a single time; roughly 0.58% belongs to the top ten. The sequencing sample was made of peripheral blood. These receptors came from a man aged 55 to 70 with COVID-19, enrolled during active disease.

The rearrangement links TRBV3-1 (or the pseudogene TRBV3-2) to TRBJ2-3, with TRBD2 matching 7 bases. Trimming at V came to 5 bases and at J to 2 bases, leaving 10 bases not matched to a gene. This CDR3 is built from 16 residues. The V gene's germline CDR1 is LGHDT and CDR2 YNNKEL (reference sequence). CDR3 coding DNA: TGTGCCAGCAGCGCCCTATCTAGCGGATCCACAGATACGCAGTATTTT. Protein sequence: CASSALSSGSTDTQYF.

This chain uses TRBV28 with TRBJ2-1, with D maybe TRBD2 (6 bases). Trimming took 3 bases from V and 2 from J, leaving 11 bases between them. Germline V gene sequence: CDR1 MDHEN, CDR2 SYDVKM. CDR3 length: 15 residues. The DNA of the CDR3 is TGTGCCAGCAGTTTGATACTAGCTACCTACAATGAGCAGTTCTTC. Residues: CASSLILATYNEQFF.

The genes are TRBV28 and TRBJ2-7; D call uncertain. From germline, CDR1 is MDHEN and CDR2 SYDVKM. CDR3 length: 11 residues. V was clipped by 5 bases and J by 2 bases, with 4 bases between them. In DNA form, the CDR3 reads TGTGCCAGCAGTCGTACCTACGAGCAGTACTTC. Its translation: CASSRTYEQYF.

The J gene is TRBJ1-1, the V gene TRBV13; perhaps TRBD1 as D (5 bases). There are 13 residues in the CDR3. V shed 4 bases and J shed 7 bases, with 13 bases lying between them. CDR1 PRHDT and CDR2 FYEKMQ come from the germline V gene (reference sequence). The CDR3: CASSYLRVNEAFF. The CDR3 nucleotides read TGTGCCAGCAGCTACCTCAGGGTTAATGAAGCTTTCTTT.

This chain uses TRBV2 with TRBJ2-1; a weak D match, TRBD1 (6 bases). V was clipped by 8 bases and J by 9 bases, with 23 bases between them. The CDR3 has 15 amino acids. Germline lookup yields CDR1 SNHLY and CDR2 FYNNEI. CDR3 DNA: TGTGCCAGCTCCCAAAGAGAAAACAGGGCGGCTGAGCAGTTCTTC. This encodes CASSQRENRAAEQFF.

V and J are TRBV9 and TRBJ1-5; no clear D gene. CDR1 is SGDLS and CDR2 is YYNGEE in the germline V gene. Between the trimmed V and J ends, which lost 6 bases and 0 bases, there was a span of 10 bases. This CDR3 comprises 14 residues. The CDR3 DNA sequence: TGTGCCAGCAACGAGCGAGGTAGCAATCAGCCCCAGCATTTT. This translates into CASNERGSNQPQHF.

CDR3 bases: TGTGCCAGCAGTTTAGGGACTAGGCGATCTTACAATGAGCAGTTCTTC. Translation gives CASSLGTRRSYNEQFF. The chain recombines TRBV28 with TRBJ2-1; TRBD2 matches at 8 bases. The germline V gene has CDR1 MDHEN and CDR2 SYDVKM. The V and J ends lost 2 bases and 4 bases, in that order; junction bases with no gene match: 7. CDR3 length: 16 residues. Using reference TRBV28 and TRBJ2-1 for the parts outside the CDR3, the full variable domain is DVKVTQSSRYLVKRTGEKVFLECVQDMDHENMFWYRQDPGLGLRLIYFSYDVKMKEKGDIPEGYSVSREKKERFSLILESASTNQTSMYLCASSLGTRRSYNEQFFGPGTRLTVL.

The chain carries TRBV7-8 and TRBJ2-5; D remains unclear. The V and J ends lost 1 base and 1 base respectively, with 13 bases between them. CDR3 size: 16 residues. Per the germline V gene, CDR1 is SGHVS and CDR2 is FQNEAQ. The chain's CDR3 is CASSLGRQGPQETQYF. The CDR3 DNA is TGTGCCAGCAGCTTAGGACGACAAGGTCCCCAAGAGACCCAGTACTTC.

CDR3 DNA: TGTGCCATCCGTAAGGGGGCCAGGGAAACTGAAGCTTTCTTT. Amino acid sequence: CAIRKGARETEAFF. The V and J genes are TRBV19 and TRBJ1-1; 7 bases agree with TRBD1. With 10 bases clipped from V and 5 bases from J, the junction kept 13 bases outside the gene matches. The CDR3 is made up of 14 amino acids. The V gene's germline CDR1 is LNHDA and CDR2 SQIVND (reference sequence). Full variable domain (outside the CDR3, taken from reference TRBV19 and TRBJ1-1): DGGITQSPKYLFRKEGQNVTLSCEQNLNHDAMYWYRQDPGQGLRLIYYSQIVNDFQKGDIAEGYSVSREKKESFPLTVTSAQKNPTAFYLCAIRKGARETEAFFGQGTRLTVV.

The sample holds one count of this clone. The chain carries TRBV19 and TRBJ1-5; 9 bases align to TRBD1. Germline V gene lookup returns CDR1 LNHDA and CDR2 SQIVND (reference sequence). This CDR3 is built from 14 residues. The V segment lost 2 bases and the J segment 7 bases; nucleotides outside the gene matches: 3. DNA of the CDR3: TGTGCCAGTAGTATAAGGACAGGGGAACAGCCCCAGCATTTT. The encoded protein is CASSIRTGEQPQHF.

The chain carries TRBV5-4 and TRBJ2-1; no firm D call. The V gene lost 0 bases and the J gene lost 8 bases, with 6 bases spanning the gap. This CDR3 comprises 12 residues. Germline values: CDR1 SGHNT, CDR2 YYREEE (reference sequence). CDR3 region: CASSLGAYEQFF. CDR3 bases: TGTGCCAGCAGCTTGGGGGCCTATGAGCAGTTCTTC.

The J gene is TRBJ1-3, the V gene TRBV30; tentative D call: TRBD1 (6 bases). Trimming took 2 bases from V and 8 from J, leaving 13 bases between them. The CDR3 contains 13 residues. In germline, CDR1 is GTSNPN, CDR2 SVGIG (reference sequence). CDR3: CAWSRDIRDTIYF. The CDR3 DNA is TGTGCCTGGAGTCGGGACATTCGAGACACCATATATTTT.

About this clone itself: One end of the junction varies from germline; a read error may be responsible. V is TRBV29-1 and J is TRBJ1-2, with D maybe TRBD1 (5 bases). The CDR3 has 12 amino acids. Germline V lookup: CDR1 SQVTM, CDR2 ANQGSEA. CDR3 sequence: CSVETGRLTRSF. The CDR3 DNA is TGCAGCGTTGAAACAGGCCGTTTGACCCGGAGCTTC.

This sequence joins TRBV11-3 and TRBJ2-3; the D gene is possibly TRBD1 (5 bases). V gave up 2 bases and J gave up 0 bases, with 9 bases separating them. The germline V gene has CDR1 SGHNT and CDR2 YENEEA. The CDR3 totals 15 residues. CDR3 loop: CASSLQGTSTDTQYF. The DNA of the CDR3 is TGTGCCAGCAGCTTACAGGGAACAAGCACAGATACGCAGTATTTT.

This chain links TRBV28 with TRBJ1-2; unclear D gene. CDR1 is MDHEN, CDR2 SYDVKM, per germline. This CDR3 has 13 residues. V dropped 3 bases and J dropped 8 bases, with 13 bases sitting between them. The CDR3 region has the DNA TGTGCCAGCAGTTTGGCCCGATTAAAAGGCTACACCTTC. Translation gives CASSLARLKGYTF.

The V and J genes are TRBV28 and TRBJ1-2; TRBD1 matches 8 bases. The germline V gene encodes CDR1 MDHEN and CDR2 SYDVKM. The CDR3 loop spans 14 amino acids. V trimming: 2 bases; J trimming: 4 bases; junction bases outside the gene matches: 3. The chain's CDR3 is CASSLQGAIYGYTF. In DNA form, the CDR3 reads TGTGCCAGCAGTTTACAGGGGGCTATCTATGGCTACACCTTC.

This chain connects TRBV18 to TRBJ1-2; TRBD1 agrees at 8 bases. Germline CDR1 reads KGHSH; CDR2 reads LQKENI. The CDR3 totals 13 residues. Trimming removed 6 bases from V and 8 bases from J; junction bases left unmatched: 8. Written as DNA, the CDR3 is TGTGCCAGCTCCGGACAGGGTCTGCCCGGCTACACCTTC. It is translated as CASSGQGLPGYTF.

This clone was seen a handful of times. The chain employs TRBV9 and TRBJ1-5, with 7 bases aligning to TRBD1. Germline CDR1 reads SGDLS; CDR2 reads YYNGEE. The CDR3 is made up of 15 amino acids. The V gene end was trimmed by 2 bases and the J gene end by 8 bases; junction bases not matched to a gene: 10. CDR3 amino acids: CASSVTGTANKPQHF. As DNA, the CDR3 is TGTGCCAGCAGCGTTACCGGGACAGCAAATAAGCCCCAGCATTTT.

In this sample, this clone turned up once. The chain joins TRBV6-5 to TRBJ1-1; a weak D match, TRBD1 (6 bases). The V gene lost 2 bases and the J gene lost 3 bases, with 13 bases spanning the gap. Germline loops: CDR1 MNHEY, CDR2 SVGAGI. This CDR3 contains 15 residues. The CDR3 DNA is TGTGCCAGCAGTTACGTAGGACAGTCACACACTGAAGCTTTCTTT. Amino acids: CASSYVGQSHTEAFF.

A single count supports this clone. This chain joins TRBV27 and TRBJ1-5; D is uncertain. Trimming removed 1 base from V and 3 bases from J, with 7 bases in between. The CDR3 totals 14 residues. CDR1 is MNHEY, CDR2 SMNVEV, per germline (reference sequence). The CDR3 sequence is CASSLYDNNQPQHF. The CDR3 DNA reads TGTGCCAGCAGTTTATACGACAACAATCAGCCCCAGCATTTT.

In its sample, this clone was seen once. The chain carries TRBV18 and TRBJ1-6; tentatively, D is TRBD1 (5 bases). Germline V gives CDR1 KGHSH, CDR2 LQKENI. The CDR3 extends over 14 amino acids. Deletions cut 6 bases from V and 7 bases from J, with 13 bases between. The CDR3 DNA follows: TGTGCCAGCTCCGCGGACACCTTAAATTCACCCCTCCACTTT. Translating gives CASSADTLNSPLHF.

CDR3: CASSLAGGSYEQYF. As DNA, the CDR3 is TGTGCCAGCAGCTTAGCGGGGGGGTCCTACGAGCAGTACTTC. The chain joins TRBV11-1 to TRBJ2-7; 7 nucleotides agree with TRBD2. This CDR3 has 14 residues. Germline lookup yields CDR1 SGHAT and CDR2 FQDESV (reference sequence). Trimming took 0 bases from V and 1 from J; bases not matched to a gene: 0. Combining the CDR3 with reference TRBV11-1 and TRBJ2-7 gives the whole variable domain EAEVAQSPRYKITEKSQAVAFWCDPISGHATLYWYRQILGQGPELLVQFQDESVVDDSQLPKDRFSAERLKGVDSTLKIQPAELGDSAMYLCASSLAGGSYEQYFGPGTRLTVT.

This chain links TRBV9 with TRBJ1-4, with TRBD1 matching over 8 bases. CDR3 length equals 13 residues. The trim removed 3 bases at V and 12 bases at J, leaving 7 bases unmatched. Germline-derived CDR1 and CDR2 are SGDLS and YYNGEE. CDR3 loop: CASSAGVTGELFF. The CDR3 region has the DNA TGTGCCAGCAGCGCGGGGGTGACAGGGGAACTGTTTTTT.

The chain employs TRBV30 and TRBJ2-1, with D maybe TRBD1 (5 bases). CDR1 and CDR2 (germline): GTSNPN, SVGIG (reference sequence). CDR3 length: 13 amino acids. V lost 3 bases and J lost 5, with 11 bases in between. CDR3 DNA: TGTGCCTGGAGCTTAACAGGAGACAATGAGCAGTTCTTC. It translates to CAWSLTGDNEQFF.

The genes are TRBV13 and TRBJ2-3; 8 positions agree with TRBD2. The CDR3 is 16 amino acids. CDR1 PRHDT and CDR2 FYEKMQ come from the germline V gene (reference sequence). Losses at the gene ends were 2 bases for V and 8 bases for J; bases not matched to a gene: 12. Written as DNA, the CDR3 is TGTGCCAGCAGCTTAAAAGCGGGGGAGCTCGGTGTTACGCAGTATTTT. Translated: CASSLKAGELGVTQYF.

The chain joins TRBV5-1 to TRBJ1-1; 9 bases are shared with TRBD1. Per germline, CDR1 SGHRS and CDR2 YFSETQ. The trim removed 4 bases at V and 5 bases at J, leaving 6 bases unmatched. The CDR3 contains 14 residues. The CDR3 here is CASSTTGGNTEAFF. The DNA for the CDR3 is TGCGCCAGCAGCACAACAGGGGGCAATACTGAAGCTTTCTTT.

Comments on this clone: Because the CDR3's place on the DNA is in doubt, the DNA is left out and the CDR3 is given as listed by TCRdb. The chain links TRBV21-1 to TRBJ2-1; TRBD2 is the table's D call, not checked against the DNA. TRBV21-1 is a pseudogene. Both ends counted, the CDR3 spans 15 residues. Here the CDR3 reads CASRKWASGSDEQFF.

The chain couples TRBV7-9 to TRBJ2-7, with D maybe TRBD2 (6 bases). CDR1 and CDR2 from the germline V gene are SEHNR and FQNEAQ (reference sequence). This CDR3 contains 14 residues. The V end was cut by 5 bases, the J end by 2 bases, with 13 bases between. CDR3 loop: CASSLGLATYEQYF. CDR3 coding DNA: TGTGCCAGCAGCCTCGGGCTAGCGACCTACGAGCAGTACTTC.

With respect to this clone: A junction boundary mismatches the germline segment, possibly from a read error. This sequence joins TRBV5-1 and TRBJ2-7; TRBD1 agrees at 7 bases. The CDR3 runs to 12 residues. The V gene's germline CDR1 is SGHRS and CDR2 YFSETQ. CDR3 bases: TGCGCCAGCAGTTTGGACAGGAACGAGCAGTACTTC. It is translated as CASSLDRNEQYF.

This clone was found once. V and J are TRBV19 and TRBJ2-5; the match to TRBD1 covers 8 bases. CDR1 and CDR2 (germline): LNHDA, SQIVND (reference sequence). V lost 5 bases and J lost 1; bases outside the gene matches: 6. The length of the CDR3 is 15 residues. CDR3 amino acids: CASSPQGQAQETQYF. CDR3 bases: TGTGCCAGTAGTCCCCAGGGACAGGCCCAAGAGACCCAGTACTTC.

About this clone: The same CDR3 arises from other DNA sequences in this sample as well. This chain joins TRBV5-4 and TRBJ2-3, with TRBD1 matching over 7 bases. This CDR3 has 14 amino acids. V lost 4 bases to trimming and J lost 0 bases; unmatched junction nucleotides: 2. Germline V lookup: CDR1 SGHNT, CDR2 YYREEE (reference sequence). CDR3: CASSPDRSTDTQYF. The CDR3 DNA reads TGTGCCAGCAGCCCGGACAGGAGCACAGATACGCAGTATTTT.